These T cell receptor beta chains were read from a single sample in a study of blood T cell repertoires in COVID-19. The assay was immunoSEQ multiplex PCR, and TCRdb's table has in-frame clones only and misses some. The sample lists nearly 35,000 clones, around 87% occurring once. Sequencing input: peripheral blood. The receptors originated from a human donor in a cohort sampled during active COVID-19. The CDR3 runs from the conserved cysteine through the conserved F or W. Fields, in order: clone size, D gene, CDR3 length, V gene, J gene, CDR3 DNA, CDR3 protein. A D gene is named only where the DNA matches it firmly. A clone size is listed for some rows: how often the clone was seen (once, few, many), or a class if it is expanded.

clone size: .
D gene: .
CDR3 length: 12
V gene: TRBV5-5
J gene: TRBJ2-1
CDR3 DNA: TGTGCCAGCAGCCCGCAGGGGACTGAGCAGTTCTTC
CDR3 protein: CASSPQGTEQFF

clone size: .
D gene: .
CDR3 length: 13
V gene: TRBV6-2/TRBV6-3
J gene: TRBJ2-7
CDR3 DNA: TGTGCCAGCAGCCCCGGGACACCCTACGAGCAGTACTTC
CDR3 protein: CASSPGTPYEQYF

clone size: .
D gene: TRBD1
CDR3 length: 16
V gene: TRBV7-2
J gene: TRBJ1-2
CDR3 DNA: TGTGCCAGCAGCTTATTGTCCGCAGGGGGAAACTATGGCTACACCTTC
CDR3 protein: CASSLLSAGGNYGYTF

clone size: .
D gene: .
CDR3 length: 15
V gene: TRBV24-1
J gene: TRBJ2-7
CDR3 DNA: TGTGCCACCAGTGACGGACAGTCGAGCTCCTACGAGCAGTACTTC
CDR3 protein: CATSDGQSSSYEQYF

clone size: .
D gene: .
CDR3 length: 12
V gene: TRBV7-2
J gene: TRBJ1-4
CDR3 DNA: TGTGCCAGCAGCCACTCCGAGGAAAAACTGTTTTTT
CDR3 protein: CASSHSEEKLFF

clone size: once
D gene: TRBD2
CDR3 length: 15
V gene: TRBV5-1
J gene: TRBJ2-1
CDR3 DNA: TGCGCCAGCAGCGCTCTAGCGGGGGGCGACAATGAGCAGTTCTTC
CDR3 protein: CASSALAGGDNEQFF

clone size: .
D gene: .
CDR3 length: 13
V gene: TRBV19
J gene: TRBJ1-1
CDR3 DNA: TGTGCCAGTCGCCCTTACTTGAACACTGAAGCTTTCTTT
CDR3 protein: CASRPYLNTEAFF

clone size: .
D gene: TRBD2
CDR3 length: 16
V gene: TRBV7-6
J gene: TRBJ2-5
CDR3 DNA: TGTGCCAGCAGTCCGGGACTAGATTTAACTCGGGAGACCCAGTACTTC
CDR3 protein: CASSPGLDLTRETQYF

clone size: .
D gene: TRBD1
CDR3 length: 13
V gene: TRBV10-3
J gene: TRBJ1-3
CDR3 DNA: TGTGCCATCAGTGGGACAGGCGGAAACACCATATATTTT
CDR3 protein: CAISGTGGNTIYF

clone size: .
D gene: TRBD1
CDR3 length: 15
V gene: TRBV7-2
J gene: TRBJ1-5
CDR3 DNA: TGTGCCAGCAGCTTAGGGACAGGGCTCAGTCAGCCCCAGCATTTT
CDR3 protein: CASSLGTGLSQPQHF

clone size: .
D gene: .
CDR3 length: 11
V gene: TRBV5-4
J gene: TRBJ2-7
CDR3 DNA: TGTGCCAGCAGCTCCACCTACGAGCAGTACTTC
CDR3 protein: CASSSTYEQYF

clone size: .
D gene: .
CDR3 length: 13
V gene: TRBV29-1
J gene: TRBJ2-5
CDR3 DNA: TGCAGCGTTGGGGGCTTGATGGGAGAGACCCAGTACTTC
CDR3 protein: CSVGGLMGETQYF

clone size: .
D gene: TRBD1
CDR3 length: 15
V gene: TRBV12-5
J gene: TRBJ2-3
CDR3 DNA: TGTGCTAGTGGTCTAACGGGACAGGGGGCTGTTACGCAGTATTTT
CDR3 protein: CASGLTGQGAVTQYF

clone size: .
D gene: .
CDR3 length: 14
V gene: TRBV6-2/TRBV6-3
J gene: TRBJ1-1
CDR3 DNA: TGTGCCAGCAGTTACTCTTTCGGGAATACTGAAGCTTTCTTT
CDR3 protein: CASSYSFGNTEAFF

clone size: .
D gene: TRBD1
CDR3 length: 17
V gene: TRBV9
J gene: TRBJ1-1
CDR3 DNA: TGTGCCAGCAGCGTAGTCGCAGGGGGCGGTTGGAACACTGAAGCTTTCTTT
CDR3 protein: CASSVVAGGGWNTEAFF

clone size: .
D gene: .
CDR3 length: 13
V gene: TRBV14
J gene: TRBJ2-5
CDR3 DNA: TGTGCCAGCAGCCCCAGGGTCCAAGAGACCCAGTACTTC
CDR3 protein: CASSPRVQETQYF

clone size: .
D gene: TRBD1
CDR3 length: 17
V gene: TRBV6-1
J gene: TRBJ1-5
CDR3 DNA: TGTGCCAGCAGTGAACAGGGGGACCCATGGGTGAATCAGCCCCAGCATTTT
CDR3 protein: CASSEQGDPWVNQPQHF

clone size: .
D gene: .
CDR3 length: 11
V gene: TRBV12-3/TRBV12-4
J gene: TRBJ2-3
CDR3 DNA: TGTGCCAGCAGCTACACAGATACGCAGTATTTT
CDR3 protein: CASSYTDTQYF

clone size: once
D gene: TRBD2
CDR3 length: 15
V gene: TRBV27
J gene: TRBJ2-1
CDR3 DNA: TGTGCCAGCAGTCCGCACGGGGGGGCCTACAATGAGCAGTTCTTC
CDR3 protein: CASSPHGGAYNEQFF

clone size: .
D gene: TRBD1
CDR3 length: 14
V gene: TRBV28
J gene: TRBJ1-4
CDR3 DNA: TGTGCCAGCAGGGAGGACAGGGTGGGCGAAAAACTGTTTTTT
CDR3 protein: CASREDRVGEKLFF

clone size: once
D gene: .
CDR3 length: 16
V gene: TRBV4-3
J gene: TRBJ1-6
CDR3 DNA: TGCGCCAGCAGCCAAGACCCCGTGACTAATAATTCACCCCTCCACTTT
CDR3 protein: CASSQDPVTNNSPLHF

clone size: .
D gene: TRBD1
CDR3 length: 13
V gene: TRBV6-4
J gene: TRBJ1-2
CDR3 DNA: TGTGCCAGCAGTGACCCCGGGACAGGGTTCAGGACCTTC
CDR3 protein: CASSDPGTGFRTF

clone size: .
D gene: .
CDR3 length: 13
V gene: TRBV7-9
J gene: TRBJ2-7
CDR3 DNA: TGTGCCAGCAGCTTAGGGACAAGGGAAAAGCAGTACTTC
CDR3 protein: CASSLGTREKQYF

clone size: .
D gene: .
CDR3 length: 16
V gene: TRBV4-3
J gene: TRBJ2-2
CDR3 DNA: TGCGCCAGCAGCCCCGAGGACAGAATGAACACCGGGGAGCTGTTTTTT
CDR3 protein: CASSPEDRMNTGELFF

clone size: .
D gene: .
CDR3 length: 14
V gene: TRBV7-2
J gene: TRBJ2-7
CDR3 DNA: TGTGCCAGCAGCTTAGCGCAACAGGGACGTGAGCAGTACTTC
CDR3 protein: CASSLAQQGREQYF

clone size: .
D gene: .
CDR3 length: 14
V gene: TRBV19
J gene: TRBJ1-2
CDR3 DNA: TGTGCCAGTAGTTTTGGCAGGGGAAACTATGGCTACACCTTC
CDR3 protein: CASSFGRGNYGYTF

clone size: .
D gene: .
CDR3 length: 12
V gene: TRBV9
J gene: TRBJ1-4
CDR3 DNA: TGTGCCAGCAGCGTAGACGGGGAAAAACTGTTTTTT
CDR3 protein: CASSVDGEKLFF

clone size: .
D gene: TRBD2
CDR3 length: 22
V gene: TRBV10-3
J gene: TRBJ2-3
CDR3 DNA: TGTGCCATCAAGGGGACAGGGCTAGTTCCCGGGACTAGCGGGGGGGACACAGATACGCAGTATTTT
CDR3 protein: CAIKGTGLVPGTSGGDTDTQYF

clone size: once
D gene: TRBD1
CDR3 length: 16
V gene: TRBV27
J gene: TRBJ1-5
CDR3 DNA: TGTGCCAGCAGTTTAAGACCAGGACAGGGCAATCAGCCCCAGCATTTT
CDR3 protein: CASSLRPGQGNQPQHF

clone size: few
D gene: .
CDR3 length: 14
V gene: TRBV28
J gene: TRBJ2-7
CDR3 DNA: TGTGCCAGCAGTTTAGGGGGGAACTCCTACGAGCAGTACTTC
CDR3 protein: CASSLGGNSYEQYF

clone size: .
D gene: .
CDR3 length: 15
V gene: TRBV5-1
J gene: TRBJ2-1
CDR3 DNA: TGCGCCAGCAGCTCGAGCCAGATTGGGCACAATGAGCAGTTCTTC
CDR3 protein: CASSSSQIGHNEQFF

clone size: few
D gene: .
CDR3 length: 15
V gene: TRBV7-9
J gene: TRBJ1-1
CDR3 DNA: TGTGCCAGCAGCTTATCGGGGTTTCTGAACACTGAAGCTTTCTTT
CDR3 protein: CASSLSGFLNTEAFF

clone size: .
D gene: .
CDR3 length: 15
V gene: TRBV4-2
J gene: TRBJ2-3
CDR3 DNA: TGTGCCAGCAGCGGGGCCTCCTTCGTCAGCGATACGCAGTATTTT
CDR3 protein: CASSGASFVSDTQYF

clone size: .
D gene: .
CDR3 length: 16
V gene: TRBV5-1
J gene: TRBJ1-6
CDR3 DNA: TGCGCCAGCAGCTTGGCCCCGCTGAGTAATAATTCACCCCTCCACTTT
CDR3 protein: CASSLAPLSNNSPLHF

clone size: .
D gene: TRBD1
CDR3 length: 15
V gene: TRBV5-4
J gene: TRBJ2-5
CDR3 DNA: TGTGCCAGCAGCTCACTCCAGGGGGCAAGGGAGACCCAGTACTTC
CDR3 protein: CASSSLQGARETQYF

clone size: .
D gene: .
CDR3 length: 16
V gene: TRBV6-4
J gene: TRBJ2-4
CDR3 DNA: TGTGCCAGCAGCGAACAGACCCAGCTAGCCAAAAACATTCAGTACTTC
CDR3 protein: CASSEQTQLAKNIQYF

clone size: .
D gene: .
CDR3 length: 17
V gene: TRBV5-1
J gene: TRBJ1-4
CDR3 DNA: TGCGCCAGCAGCCAGGTGCAGGGCCAGTCAGCTAATGAAAAACTGTTTTTT
CDR3 protein: CASSQVQGQSANEKLFF

clone size: once
D gene: TRBD1
CDR3 length: 15
V gene: TRBV6-4
J gene: TRBJ1-2
CDR3 DNA: TGTGCCAGCAGTGTTCAAACAGGGGGCGCGATCGGCTACACCTTC
CDR3 protein: CASSVQTGGAIGYTF

clone size: once
D gene: .
CDR3 length: 14
V gene: TRBV29-1
J gene: TRBJ2-7
CDR3 DNA: TGCAGCGCAACCCTACAGAGAAACTCCTACGAGCAGTACTTC
CDR3 protein: CSATLQRNSYEQYF

clone size: .
D gene: .
CDR3 length: 18
V gene: TRBV7-9
J gene: TRBJ2-3
CDR3 DNA: TGTGCCAGCAGCTCGATAGCGGGGACAGGGCGTAAGACCAATACGCAGTATTTT
CDR3 protein: CASSSIAGTGRKTNTQYF

clone size: once
D gene: TRBD1
CDR3 length: 14
V gene: TRBV6-5
J gene: TRBJ1-5
CDR3 DNA: TGTGCCAGCAGTCGACGGGACAGGGCTTCGGCCCAGCATTTT
CDR3 protein: CASSRRDRASAQHF

clone size: .
D gene: .
CDR3 length: 10
V gene: TRBV28
J gene: TRBJ2-5
CDR3 DNA: TGTGCCAGCAGGCGGGAGACCCAGTACTTC
CDR3 protein: CASRRETQYF

clone size: .
D gene: TRBD2
CDR3 length: 15
V gene: TRBV5-4
J gene: TRBJ2-2
CDR3 DNA: TGTGCCAGCAGTCTTGCGCGGGGGGGCATCGGGGAGCTGTTTTTT
CDR3 protein: CASSLARGGIGELFF

clone size: .
D gene: TRBD1
CDR3 length: 16
V gene: TRBV9
J gene: TRBJ1-6
CDR3 DNA: TGTGCCAGCAGCGTAGGGGACAGGGGGTTAGATTCACCCCTCCACTTT
CDR3 protein: CASSVGDRGLDSPLHF

clone size: .
D gene: .
CDR3 length: 14
V gene: TRBV7-9
J gene: TRBJ1-2
CDR3 DNA: TGTGCCAGCCAAGTCCCGTACAGGGAAAGTGGCTACACCTTC
CDR3 protein: CASQVPYRESGYTF

clone size: .
D gene: .
CDR3 length: 16
V gene: TRBV5-5
J gene: TRBJ1-4
CDR3 DNA: TGTGCCAGCAGCTTGGCCTTGGGAGTAGTAAGGGAAAAACTGTTTTTT
CDR3 protein: CASSLALGVVREKLFF

clone size: few
D gene: TRBD1
CDR3 length: 15
V gene: TRBV5-1
J gene: TRBJ1-1
CDR3 DNA: TGCGCCAGCAGCCCTGGACAGGGGGCGCGAACTGAAGCTTTCTTT
CDR3 protein: CASSPGQGARTEAFF

clone size: .
D gene: TRBD1
CDR3 length: 14
V gene: TRBV29-1
J gene: TRBJ1-2
CDR3 DNA: TGCAGCGTGGTGAAGGGGACAGGGGTCTATGGCTACACCTTC
CDR3 protein: CSVVKGTGVYGYTF

clone size: .
D gene: TRBD2
CDR3 length: 16
V gene: TRBV7-2
J gene: TRBJ2-2
CDR3 DNA: TGTGCCAGCAGCTTCCCGGGACTAGTCCAAACCGGGGAGCTGTTTTTT
CDR3 protein: CASSFPGLVQTGELFF

clone size: .
D gene: .
CDR3 length: 14
V gene: TRBV6-2/TRBV6-3
J gene: TRBJ2-3
CDR3 DNA: TGTGCCAGCAGTTACTCGGGGGCCGGGGATACGCAGTATTTT
CDR3 protein: CASSYSGAGDTQYF

clone size: .
D gene: .
CDR3 length: 15
V gene: TRBV28
J gene: TRBJ2-5
CDR3 DNA: TGTGCCAGCAGTTGGACAGGACCCGCGGGGGAGACCCAGTACTTC
CDR3 protein: CASSWTGPAGETQYF

clone size: .
D gene: TRBD1
CDR3 length: 15
V gene: TRBV7-8
J gene: TRBJ1-4
CDR3 DNA: TGTGCCAGCAGCAACCTTCAGGGGGCTCTTGAAAAACTGTTTTTT
CDR3 protein: CASSNLQGALEKLFF

clone size: .
D gene: .
CDR3 length: 8
V gene: TRBV3-1/TRBV3-2
J gene: TRBJ2-7
CDR3 DNA: TGTGCCAGCAGCCAAGCCCCTTTC
CDR3 protein: CASSQAPF

clone size: .
D gene: .
CDR3 length: 13
V gene: TRBV5-1
J gene: TRBJ1-6
CDR3 DNA: TGCGCCAGCAGCCCGGTAGGCGGATCACCCCTCCACTTT
CDR3 protein: CASSPVGGSPLHF